Listed below are T cell receptor beta chains from one sample, sequenced in a study of blood T cell repertoires in COVID-19. The repertoire was sequenced with immunoSEQ multiplex PCR; TCRdb's copy has only in-frame clones and lacks some. Among about 94,000 clones listed, 80% were seen once. The sequencing input was peripheral blood. The receptors stem from a human donor in a cohort sampled during active COVID-19. Each CDR3 is given with its conserved first and last residue. D genes are given only for firm matches. Part of the rows lack a size; the others show once, few, many or a class for expanded clones.

abundance: few
j_gene: TRBJ2-7
d_gene: TRBD1
v_gene: TRBV5-1
CDR3aa: CASSDRDRGHEQYF
CDR3nt: TGCGCCAGCAGTGATCGGGACAGGGGCCACGAGCAGTACTTC

abundance: .
j_gene: TRBJ2-2
d_gene: .
v_gene: TRBV7-2
CDR3aa: CASSWGEGELFF
CDR3nt: TGTGCCAGCAGCTGGGGGGAGGGGGAGCTGTTTTTT

abundance: .
j_gene: TRBJ1-3
d_gene: TRBD1
v_gene: TRBV19
CDR3aa: CASTPHRDRGNTIYF
CDR3nt: TGTGCCAGTACCCCACACCGGGACAGAGGAAACACCATATATTTT

abundance: .
j_gene: TRBJ1-2
d_gene: TRBD1
v_gene: TRBV11-1
CDR3aa: CASSRGQGSYGYTF
CDR3nt: TGTGCCAGCAGCAGAGGACAGGGAAGCTATGGCTACACCTTC

abundance: .
j_gene: TRBJ2-7
d_gene: TRBD2
v_gene: TRBV30
CDR3aa: CAWSLPSGYYEQYF
CDR3nt: TGTGCCTGGAGTCTTCCTAGCGGATATTACGAGCAGTACTTC

abundance: .
j_gene: TRBJ2-3
d_gene: TRBD1
v_gene: TRBV20-1
CDR3aa: CSASMLDRGTDTQYF
CDR3nt: TGCAGTGCTAGTATGCTGGACAGGGGCACAGATACGCAGTATTTT

abundance: .
j_gene: TRBJ2-4
d_gene: TRBD1
v_gene: TRBV6-1
CDR3aa: CASSDVGQLNIQYF
CDR3nt: TGTGCCAGCAGTGACGTGGGACAGTTAAACATTCAGTACTTC

abundance: .
j_gene: TRBJ2-6
d_gene: TRBD2
v_gene: TRBV28
CDR3aa: CASSLYTIMGGRASGANVLTF
CDR3nt: TGTGCCAGCAGTTTATATACTATTATGGGCGGGAGGGCCTCTGGGGCCAACGTCCTGACTTTC

abundance: .
j_gene: TRBJ2-4
d_gene: .
v_gene: TRBV18
CDR3aa: CASSPRLAASKNIQYF
CDR3nt: TGTGCCAGCTCACCTAGGCTAGCAGCATCCAAAAACATTCAGTACTTC

abundance: .
j_gene: TRBJ1-2
d_gene: .
v_gene: TRBV28
CDR3aa: CASSPPGSEANYGYTF
CDR3nt: TGTGCCAGCAGCCCCCCTGGCAGTGAAGCTAACTATGGCTACACCTTC